This paragraph reports one TCR beta chain. The data originate from a study of identical twins. TCRdb re-called the 5' RACE reads with MiXCR, one entry per CDR3 protein. The repertoire holds 520,000 or so distinct CDR3 sequences, approximately 22% seen once, with roughly 0.91% in the top ten. The germline V gene has CDR1 MNHNS and CDR2 SASEGT. Trimming took 11 bases from V and 0 from J, leaving 11 bases between them. This CDR3 is built from 13 residues. A further study also used this sample, focusing on T cells expressing NK-cell markers. That study reports: It was sorted CD3+CD56+NKG2C+, CD3+CD56+NKG2C- and CD3+CD56-NKG2C+ T cells that supplied the TCR beta repertoires. NKG2C+ dominant clonotype frequencies in over 5 donors were about 1.0-8% of CD8+ T cells.

The V and J genes are TRBV6-1 and TRBJ2-4; D unclear. The sequencing input was CD4+ T cells sorted from blood. The clonotype was recovered from a woman aged 18-29 years in good health. CDR3 in amino acids: CAVRALAKNIQYF. The CDR3 DNA follows: TGTGCCGTCCGGGCCCTAGCCAAAAACATTCAGTACTTC.